Sequencing of this T cell receptor beta chain was carried out in a study of identical twins. Each CDR3 protein gets one entry after TCRdb re-called the 5' RACE reads with MiXCR. This sample has some 1,700,000 distinct CDR3 sequences, with around 29% found just once. In the case of this clonotype: The antigen is undetermined.

General study results and limits: Twins shared out-of-frame alpha sequences with excess low generation probability.

Sequencing input: cord blood. This clonotype originated in a newborn girl in good health.

The CDR3 DNA sequence: TGCGCCAGCAGCTCGGGACAGGTTGATAACACCATATATTTT. Its translation: CASSSGQVDNTIYF. V usage is TRBV5-1 and J usage is TRBJ1-3; 8 nucleotides match TRBD1. V trimming: 3 bases; J trimming: 7 bases; junction bases outside the gene matches: 6. Germline values: CDR1 SGHRS, CDR2 YFSETQ. This CDR3 is 14 amino acids long.